The 3 T cell receptor beta chains reported below all come from one sample, sequenced in a study of shared clonotypes between healthy human individuals. Assay: immunoSEQ multiplex PCR; the TCRdb copy retains only in-frame clones and omits some. Here the sample spans fewer than 400,000 clones, under 80% being singletons. Sequenced input: memory CD4+ T cells sorted from blood. The sample's subset: CD45RA-negative fraction. Source of these receptors: a young man in good health.

The V gene is TRBV14, the J gene TRBJ2-3; the D is unclear. Trimming left V 5 bases short and J 2 bases short, with 17 bases between. CDR1 and CDR2 from the germline V gene are SGHDN and FVKESK. CDR3 size: 16 residues. CDR3 residues: CASSSRWTSFTDTQYF. The CDR3 region has the DNA TGTGCCAGCAGCTCTAGGTGGACCTCTTTCACAGATACGCAGTATTTT.

Concerning this clone itself: Other DNA variants within this sample encode the same CDR3. The chain has TRBV18 and TRBJ2-2; D is unresolved. CDR3 size: 12 residues. The V gene lost 2 bases and the J gene lost 5 bases, with 3 bases spanning the gap. CDR1 and CDR2 from the germline V gene are KGHSH and LQKENI. As DNA, the CDR3 is TGTGCCAGCTCACCAAGAACCGGGGAGCTGTTTTTT. Protein product: CASSPRTGELFF. The entire variable domain, with the rest obtained from reference TRBV18 and TRBJ2-2, is as follows: NAGVMQNPRHLVRRRGQEARLRCSPMKGHSHVYWYRQLPEEGLKFMVYLQKENIIDESGMPKERFSAEFPKEGPSILRIQQVVRGDSAAYFCASSPRTGELFFGEGSRLTVL.

The chain has TRBV7-9 and TRBJ2-7; no clear D gene. CDR1 and CDR2 (germline): SEHNR, FQNEAQ (reference sequence). Trimming left V 5 bases short and J 5 bases short, with 10 bases between. This CDR3 has 12 residues. The CDR3 region is CASSPLSNEQYF. For the CDR3, the DNA is TGTGCCAGCAGCCCCCTATCAAACGAGCAGTACTTC.